This TCR beta chain originates from a study of neurological immune-mediated disorders. Overall study results and limits: With the multiple sclerosis repertoire cluster, none of the clinical or MRI features showed an association. Phylogenetic grouping assigned the repertoires of 18 of 34 multiple sclerosis patients to a single related-CDR3 cluster, representing a possible signature.

The authors obtained over 160 million TCR-beta sequences from 15-18 subjects per sequencing run. Via MiXCR, TCRdb re-called the 5' RACE reads, giving one row per CDR3 protein. The sample has roughly 70,000 distinct CDR3 sequences, about 4% seen once. Germline lookup yields CDR1 SEHNR and CDR2 FQNEAQ (reference sequence). With 4 bases clipped from V and 6 bases from J, the junction kept 12 bases outside the gene matches. CDR3 length: 16 residues. This clonotype was counted ten times or more. Its antigen is not identified. PBMCs stored at -80 C, numbering 2 million, were the origin of the unsorted libraries.

This rearrangement joins TRBV7-9 to TRBJ2-1; 7 nucleotides match TRBD1. The specimen sequenced was PBMCs. This clonotype was obtained from a young man with multiple sclerosis. CDR3 in DNA: TGTGCCAGCAGCTCAGAGACAGGGTCAAAGAGCAATGAGCAGTTCTTC. Its protein is CASSSETGSKSNEQFF.